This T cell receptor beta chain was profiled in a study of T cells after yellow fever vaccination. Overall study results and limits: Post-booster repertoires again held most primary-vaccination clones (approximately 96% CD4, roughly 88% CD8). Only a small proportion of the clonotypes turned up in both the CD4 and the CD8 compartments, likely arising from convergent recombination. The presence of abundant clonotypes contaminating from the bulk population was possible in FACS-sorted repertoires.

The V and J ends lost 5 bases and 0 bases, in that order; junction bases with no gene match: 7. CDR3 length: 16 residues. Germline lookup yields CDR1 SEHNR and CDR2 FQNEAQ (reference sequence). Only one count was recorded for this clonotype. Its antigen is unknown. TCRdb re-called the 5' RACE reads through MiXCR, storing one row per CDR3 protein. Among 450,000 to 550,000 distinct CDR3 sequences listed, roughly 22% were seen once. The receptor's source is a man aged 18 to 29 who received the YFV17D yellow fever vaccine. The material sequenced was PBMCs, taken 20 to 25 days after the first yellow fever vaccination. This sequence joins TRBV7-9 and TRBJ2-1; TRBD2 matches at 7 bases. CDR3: CASSTSSGDSYNEQFF. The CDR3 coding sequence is TGTGCCAGCAGCACGTCCAGCGGGGACTCCTACAATGAGCAGTTCTTC.